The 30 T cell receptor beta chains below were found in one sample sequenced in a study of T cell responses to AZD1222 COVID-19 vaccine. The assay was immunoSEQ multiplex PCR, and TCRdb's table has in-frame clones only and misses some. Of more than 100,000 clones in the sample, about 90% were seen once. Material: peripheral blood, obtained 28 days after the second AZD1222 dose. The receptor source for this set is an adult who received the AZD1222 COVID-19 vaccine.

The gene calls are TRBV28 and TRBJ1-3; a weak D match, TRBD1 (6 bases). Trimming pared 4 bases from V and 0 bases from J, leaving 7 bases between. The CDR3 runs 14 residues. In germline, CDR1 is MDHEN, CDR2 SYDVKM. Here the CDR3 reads CASSWTDSGNTIYF. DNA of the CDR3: TGTGCCAGCAGTTGGACAGACTCTGGAAACACCATATATTTT.

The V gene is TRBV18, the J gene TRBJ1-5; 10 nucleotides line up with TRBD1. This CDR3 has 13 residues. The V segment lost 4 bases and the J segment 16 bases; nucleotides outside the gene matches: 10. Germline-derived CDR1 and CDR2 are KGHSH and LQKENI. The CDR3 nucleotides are TGTGCCAGCTCACGAACACCGGGACAGGGGTCTCATTTT. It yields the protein CASSRTPGQGSHF.

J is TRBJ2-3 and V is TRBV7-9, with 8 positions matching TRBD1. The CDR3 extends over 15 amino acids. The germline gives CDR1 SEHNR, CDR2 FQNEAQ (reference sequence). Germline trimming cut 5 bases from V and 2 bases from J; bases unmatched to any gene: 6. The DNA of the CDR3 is TGTGCCAGCAGCCTGCAGGGACAGGCCACAGATACGCAGTATTTT. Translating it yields CASSLQGQATDTQYF.

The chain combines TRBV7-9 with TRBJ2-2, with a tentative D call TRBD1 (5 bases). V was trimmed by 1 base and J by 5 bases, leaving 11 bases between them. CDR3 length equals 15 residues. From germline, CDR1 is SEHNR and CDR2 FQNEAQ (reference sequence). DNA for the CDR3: TGTGCCAGCAGCTTAGATCAGGGATGGACCGGGGAGCTGTTTTTT. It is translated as CASSLDQGWTGELFF.

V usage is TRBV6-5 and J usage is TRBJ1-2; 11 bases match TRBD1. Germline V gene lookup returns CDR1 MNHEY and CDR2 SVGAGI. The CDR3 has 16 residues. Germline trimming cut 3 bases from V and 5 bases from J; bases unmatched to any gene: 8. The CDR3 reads CASSYHRTGGGYGYTF. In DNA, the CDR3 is TGTGCCAGCAGTTATCATCGGACAGGGGGCGGATATGGCTACACCTTC.

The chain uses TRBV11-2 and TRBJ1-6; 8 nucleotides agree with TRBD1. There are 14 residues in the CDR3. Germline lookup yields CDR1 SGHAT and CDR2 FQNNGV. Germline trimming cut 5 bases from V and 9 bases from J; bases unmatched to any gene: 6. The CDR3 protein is CASSLTGGGSPLHF. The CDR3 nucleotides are TGTGCCAGCAGCCTTACAGGGGGTGGTTCACCCCTCCACTTT.

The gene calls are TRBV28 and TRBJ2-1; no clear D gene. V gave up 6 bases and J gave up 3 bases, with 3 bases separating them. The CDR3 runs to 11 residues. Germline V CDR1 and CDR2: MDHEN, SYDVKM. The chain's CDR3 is CASRNYNEQFF. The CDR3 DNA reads TGTGCCAGCAGAAACTACAATGAGCAGTTCTTC.

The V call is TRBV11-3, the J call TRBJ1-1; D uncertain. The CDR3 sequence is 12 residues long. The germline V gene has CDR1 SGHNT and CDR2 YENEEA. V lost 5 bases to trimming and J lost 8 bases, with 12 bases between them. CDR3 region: CASSPGEGEAFF. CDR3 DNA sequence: TGTGCCAGCAGCCCCGGTGAAGGGGAAGCTTTCTTT.

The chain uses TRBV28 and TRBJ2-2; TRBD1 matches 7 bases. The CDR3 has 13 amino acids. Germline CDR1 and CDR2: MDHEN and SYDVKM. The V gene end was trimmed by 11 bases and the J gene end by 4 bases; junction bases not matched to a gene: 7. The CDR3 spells CAGGQVTTGELFF. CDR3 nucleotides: TGTGCCGGAGGACAGGTGACCACCGGGGAGCTGTTTTTT.

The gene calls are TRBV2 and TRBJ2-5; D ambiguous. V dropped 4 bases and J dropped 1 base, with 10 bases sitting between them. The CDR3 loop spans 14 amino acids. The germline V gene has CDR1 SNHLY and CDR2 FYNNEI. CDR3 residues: CASSVSRLQETQYF. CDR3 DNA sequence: TGTGCCAGCAGTGTAAGTCGCCTCCAAGAGACCCAGTACTTC. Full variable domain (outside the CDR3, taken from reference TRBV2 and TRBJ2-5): EPEVTQTPSHQVTQMGQEVILRCVPISNHLYFYWYRQILGQKVEFLVSFYNNEISEKSEIFDDQFSVERPDGSNFTLKIRSTKLEDSAMYFCASSVSRLQETQYFGPGTRLLVL.

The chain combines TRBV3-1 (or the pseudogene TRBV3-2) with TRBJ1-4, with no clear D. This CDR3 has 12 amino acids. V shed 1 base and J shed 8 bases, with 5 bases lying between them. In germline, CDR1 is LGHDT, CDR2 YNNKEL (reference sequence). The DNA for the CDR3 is TGTGCCAGCAGCCAAGGAGCAGAAAAACTGTTTTTT. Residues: CASSQGAEKLFF.

CDR3 loop: CASSPPAGATNEKLFF. DNA for the CDR3: TGTGCCAGCAGCCCCCCAGCCGGGGCAACTAATGAAAAACTGTTTTTT. This sequence joins TRBV7-9 and TRBJ1-4; D ambiguous. Germline V gene data show CDR1 as SEHNR and CDR2 as FQNEAQ (reference sequence). The germline V and J ends were trimmed by 5 bases and 0 bases, with 13 bases remaining between them. The CDR3 is 16 residues long. The full variable domain, with the rest looked up from reference TRBV7-9 and TRBJ1-4, is DTGVSQNPRHKITKRGQNVTFRCDPISEHNRLYWYRQTLGQGPEFLTYFQNEAQLEKSRLLSDRFSAERPKGSFSTLEIQRTEQGDSAMYLCASSPPAGATNEKLFFGSGTQLSVL.

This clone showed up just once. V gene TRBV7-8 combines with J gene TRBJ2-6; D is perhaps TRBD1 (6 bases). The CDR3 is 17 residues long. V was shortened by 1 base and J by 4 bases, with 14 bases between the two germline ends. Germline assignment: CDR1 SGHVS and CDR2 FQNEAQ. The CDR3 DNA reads TGTGCCAGCAGCTTAGATCCCACAGGGTTCGGGGCCAACGTCCTGACTTTC. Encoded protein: CASSLDPTGFGANVLTF. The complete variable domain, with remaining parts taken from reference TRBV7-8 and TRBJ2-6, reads GAGVSQSPRYKVAKRGQDVALRCDPISGHVSLFWYQQALGQGPEFLTYFQNEAQLDKSGLPSDRFFAERPEGSVSTLKIQRTQQEDSAVYLCASSLDPTGFGANVLTFGAGSRLTVL.

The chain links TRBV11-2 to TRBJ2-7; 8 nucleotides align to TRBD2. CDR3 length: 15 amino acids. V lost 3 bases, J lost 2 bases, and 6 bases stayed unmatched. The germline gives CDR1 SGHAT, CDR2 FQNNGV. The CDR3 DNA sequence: TGTGCCAGCAGCTTTTGGGGCGGGGGGACCTACGAGCAGTACTTC. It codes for CASSFWGGGTYEQYF.

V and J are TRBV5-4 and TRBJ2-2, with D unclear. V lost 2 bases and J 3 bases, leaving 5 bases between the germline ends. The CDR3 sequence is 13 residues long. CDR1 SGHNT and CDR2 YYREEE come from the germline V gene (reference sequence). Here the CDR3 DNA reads TGTGCCAGCAGCTTCCTCGACACCGGGGAGCTGTTTTTT. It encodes CASSFLDTGELFF.

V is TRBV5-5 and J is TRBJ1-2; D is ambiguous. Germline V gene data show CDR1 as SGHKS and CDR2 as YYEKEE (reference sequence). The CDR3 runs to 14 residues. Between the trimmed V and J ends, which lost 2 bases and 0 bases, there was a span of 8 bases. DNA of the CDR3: TGTGCCAGCAGCTTTGCGAGTACTAACTATGGCTACACCTTC. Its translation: CASSFASTNYGYTF.

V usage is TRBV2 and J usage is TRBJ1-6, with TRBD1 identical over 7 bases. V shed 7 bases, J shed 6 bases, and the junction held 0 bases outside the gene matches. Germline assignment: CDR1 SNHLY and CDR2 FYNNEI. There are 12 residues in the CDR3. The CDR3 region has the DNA TGTGCCAGCACAGGGGGTAATTCACCCCTCCACTTT. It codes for CASTGGNSPLHF.

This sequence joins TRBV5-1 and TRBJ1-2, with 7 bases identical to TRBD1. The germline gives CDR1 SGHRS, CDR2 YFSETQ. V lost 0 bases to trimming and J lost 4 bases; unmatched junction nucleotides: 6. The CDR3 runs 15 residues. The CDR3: CASSLEAGGSYGYTF. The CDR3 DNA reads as TGCGCCAGCAGCTTGGAGGCAGGGGGAAGCTATGGCTACACCTTC. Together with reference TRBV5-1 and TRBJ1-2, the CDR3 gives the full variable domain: KAGVTQTPRYLIKTRGQQVTLSCSPISGHRSVSWYQQTPGQGLQFLFEYFSETQRNKGNFPGRFSGRQFSNSRSEMNVSTLELGDSALYLCASSLEAGGSYGYTFGSGTRLTVV.

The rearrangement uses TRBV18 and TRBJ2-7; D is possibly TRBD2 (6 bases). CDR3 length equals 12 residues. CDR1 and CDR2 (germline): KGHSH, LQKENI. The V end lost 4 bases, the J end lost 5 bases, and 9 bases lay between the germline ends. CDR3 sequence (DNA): TGTGCCAGCTCACAAGCGGGCAACGAGCAGTACTTC. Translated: CASSQAGNEQYF.

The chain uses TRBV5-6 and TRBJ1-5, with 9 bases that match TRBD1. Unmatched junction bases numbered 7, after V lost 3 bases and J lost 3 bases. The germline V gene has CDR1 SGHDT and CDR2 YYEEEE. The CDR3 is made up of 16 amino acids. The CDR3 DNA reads TGTGCCAGCAGCTCCTTGGGACAGGGTCTCAATCAGCCCCAGCATTTT. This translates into CASSSLGQGLNQPQHF.

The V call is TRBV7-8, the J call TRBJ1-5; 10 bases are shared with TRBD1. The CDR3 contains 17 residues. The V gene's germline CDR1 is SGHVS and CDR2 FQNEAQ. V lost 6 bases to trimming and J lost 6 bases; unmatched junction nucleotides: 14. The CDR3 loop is CASRPLGVTGGFQPQHF. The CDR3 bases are TGTGCCAGCAGGCCCCTCGGCGTGACAGGGGGCTTTCAGCCCCAGCATTTT.

The CDR3 sequence is CASSGVAGVNSPLHF. CDR3 DNA sequence: TGTGCCAGCAGTGGCGTAGCAGGGGTGAATTCACCCCTCCACTTT. The J gene is TRBJ1-6, the V gene TRBV2; possible D gene TRBD1, 6 bases. The germline CDR1 and CDR2 sequences are SNHLY and FYNNEI. The CDR3 is 15 amino acids. V was pared by 4 bases and J by 7 bases, with 14 bases between.

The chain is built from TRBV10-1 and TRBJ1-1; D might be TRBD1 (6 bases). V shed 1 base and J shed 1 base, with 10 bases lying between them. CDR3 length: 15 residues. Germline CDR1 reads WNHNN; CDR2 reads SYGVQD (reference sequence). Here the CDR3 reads CASSEYGRGNTEAFF. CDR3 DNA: TGCGCCAGCAGTGAGTATGGCAGGGGGAACACTGAAGCTTTCTTT.

The CDR3 DNA is TGTGCCAGCAGTTACGGGGGCGGGAACACCGGGGAGCTGTTTTTT. Translation gives CASSYGGGNTGELFF. V usage is TRBV6-6 and J usage is TRBJ2-2; D possibly corresponds to TRBD1 (6 bases). The CDR3 consists of 15 residues. V lost 2 bases and J lost 1, with 8 bases in between. Germline CDR1 is MNHNY and CDR2 is SVGAGI (reference sequence).

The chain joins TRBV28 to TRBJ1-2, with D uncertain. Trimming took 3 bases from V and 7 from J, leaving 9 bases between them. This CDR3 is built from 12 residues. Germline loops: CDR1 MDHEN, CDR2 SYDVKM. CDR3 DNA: TGTGCCAGCAGTTTCGGGGTCGGTGGCTACACCTTC. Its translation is CASSFGVGGYTF.

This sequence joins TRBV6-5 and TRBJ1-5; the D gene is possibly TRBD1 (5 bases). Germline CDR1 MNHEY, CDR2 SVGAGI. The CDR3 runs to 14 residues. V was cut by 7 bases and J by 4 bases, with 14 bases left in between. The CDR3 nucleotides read TGTGCCAGCAAGAATAACGACAGAAATCAGCCCCAGCATTTT. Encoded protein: CASKNNDRNQPQHF.

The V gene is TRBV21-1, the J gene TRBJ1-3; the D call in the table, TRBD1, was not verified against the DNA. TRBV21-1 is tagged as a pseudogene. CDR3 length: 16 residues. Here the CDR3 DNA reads TGTGCCAGCAGCGAAAACAGGGTCTCCTCTGGAAACACCATATATTTT. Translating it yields CASSENRVSSGNTIYF.

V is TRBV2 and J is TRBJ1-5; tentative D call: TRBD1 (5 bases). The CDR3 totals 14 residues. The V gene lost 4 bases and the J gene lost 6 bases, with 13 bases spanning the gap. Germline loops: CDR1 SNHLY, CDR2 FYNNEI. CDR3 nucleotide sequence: TGTGCCAGCAGTGCGGGCAGGGAGGGTCAGCCCCAGCATTTT. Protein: CASSAGREGQPQHF.

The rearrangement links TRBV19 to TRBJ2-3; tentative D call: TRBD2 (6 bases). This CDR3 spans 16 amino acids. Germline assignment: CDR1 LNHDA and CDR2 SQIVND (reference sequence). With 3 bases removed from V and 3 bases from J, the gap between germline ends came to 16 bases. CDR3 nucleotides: TGTGCCAGTAGTATCCTTAGCGGAGCGAAGACAGATACGCAGTATTTT. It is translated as CASSILSGAKTDTQYF.

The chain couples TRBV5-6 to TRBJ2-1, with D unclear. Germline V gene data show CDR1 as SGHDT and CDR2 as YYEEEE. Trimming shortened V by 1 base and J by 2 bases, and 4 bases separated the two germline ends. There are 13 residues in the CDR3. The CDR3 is CASSLRTYNEQFF. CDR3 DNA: TGTGCCAGCAGCTTGCGGACCTACAATGAGCAGTTCTTC.